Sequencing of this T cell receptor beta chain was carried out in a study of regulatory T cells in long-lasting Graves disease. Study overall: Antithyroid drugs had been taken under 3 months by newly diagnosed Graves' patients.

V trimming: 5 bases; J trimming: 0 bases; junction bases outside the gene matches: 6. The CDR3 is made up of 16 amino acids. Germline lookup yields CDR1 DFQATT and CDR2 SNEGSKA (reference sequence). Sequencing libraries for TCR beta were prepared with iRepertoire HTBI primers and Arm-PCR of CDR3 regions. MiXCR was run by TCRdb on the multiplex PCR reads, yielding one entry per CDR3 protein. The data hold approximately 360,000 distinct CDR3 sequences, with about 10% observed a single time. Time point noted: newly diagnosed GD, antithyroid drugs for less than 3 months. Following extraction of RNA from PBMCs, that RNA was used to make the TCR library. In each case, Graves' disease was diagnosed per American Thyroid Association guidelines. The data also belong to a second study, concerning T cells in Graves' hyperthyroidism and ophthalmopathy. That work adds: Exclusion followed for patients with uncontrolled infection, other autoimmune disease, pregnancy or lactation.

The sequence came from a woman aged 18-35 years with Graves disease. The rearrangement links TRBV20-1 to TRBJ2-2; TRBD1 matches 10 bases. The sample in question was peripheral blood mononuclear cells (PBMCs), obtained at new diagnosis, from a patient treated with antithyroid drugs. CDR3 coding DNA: TGCAGTGCTCGGGACAGGGGTCTCGCGAACACCGGGGAGCTGTTTTTT. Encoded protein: CSARDRGLANTGELFF.